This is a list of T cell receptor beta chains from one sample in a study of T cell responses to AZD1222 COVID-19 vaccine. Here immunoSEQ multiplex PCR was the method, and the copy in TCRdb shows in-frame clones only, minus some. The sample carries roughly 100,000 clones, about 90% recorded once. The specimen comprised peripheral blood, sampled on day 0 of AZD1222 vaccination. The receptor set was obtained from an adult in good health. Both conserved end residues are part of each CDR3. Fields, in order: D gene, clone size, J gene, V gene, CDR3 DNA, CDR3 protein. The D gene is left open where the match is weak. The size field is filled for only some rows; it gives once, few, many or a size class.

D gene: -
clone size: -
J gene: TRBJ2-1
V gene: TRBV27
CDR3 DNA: TGTGCCAGCGGGCCGGGACCCTATAACAATGAGCAGTTCTTC
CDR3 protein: CASGPGPYNNEQFF

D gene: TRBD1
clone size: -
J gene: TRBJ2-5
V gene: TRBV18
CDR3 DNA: TGTGCCAGCTCACCACCGGGGACAGGGGCCGAGACCCAGTACTTC
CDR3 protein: CASSPPGTGAETQYF

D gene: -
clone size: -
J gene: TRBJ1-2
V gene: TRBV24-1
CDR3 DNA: TGTGCCACCAGTACAGGGCCCTACTATGGCTACACCTTC
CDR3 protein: CATSTGPYYGYTF

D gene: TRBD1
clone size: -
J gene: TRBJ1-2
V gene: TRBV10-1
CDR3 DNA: TGCGCCAGCAGTAACCGGGACAGCGGCTACACCTTC
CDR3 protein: CASSNRDSGYTF

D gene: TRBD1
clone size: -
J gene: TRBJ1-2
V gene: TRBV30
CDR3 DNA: TGTGCCTGGAGTGTTCTTGCAGGGGGCGGCTACACCTTC
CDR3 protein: CAWSVLAGGGYTF

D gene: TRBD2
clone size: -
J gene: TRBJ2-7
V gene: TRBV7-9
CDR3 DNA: TGTGCCAGCAGCGCCACTAGCGGGGGGGCCTGGCAGTACTTC
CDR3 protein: CASSATSGGAWQYF

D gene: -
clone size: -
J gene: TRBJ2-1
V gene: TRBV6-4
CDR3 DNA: TGTGCCAGCAGTGACTCTGTTAGCCCCCTATACAATGAGCAGTTCTTC
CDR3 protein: CASSDSVSPLYNEQFF

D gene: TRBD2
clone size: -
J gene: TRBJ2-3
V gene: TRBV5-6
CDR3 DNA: TGTGCCAGCAGCTTCCTAGCGGGGGGGAGCACGCAGTATTTT
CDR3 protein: CASSFLAGGSTQYF

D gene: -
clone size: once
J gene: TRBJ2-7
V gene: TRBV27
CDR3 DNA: TGTGCCAGCAGAACCTTAGACTACGAGCAGTACTTC
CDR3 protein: CASRTLDYEQYF

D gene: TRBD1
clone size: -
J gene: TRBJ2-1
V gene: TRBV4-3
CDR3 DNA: TGCGCCAGCAGCCAACTCAGGACAGGGGGCAATGAGCAGTTCTTC
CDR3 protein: CASSQLRTGGNEQFF

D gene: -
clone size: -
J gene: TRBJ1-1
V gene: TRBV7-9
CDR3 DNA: TGTGCCAGCAGCCGGGGAGGTAACACTGAAGCTTTCTTT
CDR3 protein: CASSRGGNTEAFF

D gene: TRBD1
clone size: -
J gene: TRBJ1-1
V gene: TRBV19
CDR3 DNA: TGTGCCAGTAACCAGGGGGCTCTGAACACTGAAGCTTTCTTT
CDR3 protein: CASNQGALNTEAFF

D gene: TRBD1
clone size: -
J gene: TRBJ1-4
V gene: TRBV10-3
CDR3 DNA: TGTGCCATCAGTGAAGGCAGGGGGAGAGAAAAACTGTTTTTT
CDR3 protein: CAISEGRGREKLFF

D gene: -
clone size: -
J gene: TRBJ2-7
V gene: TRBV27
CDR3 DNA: TGTGCCAGCAGTCGTGGAGCAGGCTCCTACGAGCAGTACTTC
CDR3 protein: CASSRGAGSYEQYF

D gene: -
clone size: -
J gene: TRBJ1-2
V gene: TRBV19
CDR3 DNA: TGTGCCAGTAGAAACTCCGGTGGCTACACCTTC
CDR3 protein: CASRNSGGYTF

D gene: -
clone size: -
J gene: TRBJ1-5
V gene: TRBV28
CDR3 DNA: TGTGCCAGCAGCCCCCCGGACAGATATCAGCCCCAGCATTTT
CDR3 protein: CASSPPDRYQPQHF

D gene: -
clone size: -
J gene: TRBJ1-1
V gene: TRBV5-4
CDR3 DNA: TGTGCCAGCAGCTTGTTAATGAACACTGAAGCTTTCTTT
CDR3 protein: CASSLLMNTEAFF

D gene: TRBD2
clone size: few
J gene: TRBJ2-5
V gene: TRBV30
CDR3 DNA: TGTGCCTGGAGGGCCGGGACTAGCGGAGAGACCCAGTACTTC
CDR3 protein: CAWRAGTSGETQYF

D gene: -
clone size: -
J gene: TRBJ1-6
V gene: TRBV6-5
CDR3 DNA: TGTGCCAGCAAACTAATGGGGGGGCCGAATTCACCCCTCCACTTT
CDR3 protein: CASKLMGGPNSPLHF

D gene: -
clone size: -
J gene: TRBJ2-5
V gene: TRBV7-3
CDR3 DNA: TGTGCCAGCAGCTTACTTCCCGCGGGGGAGACCCAGTACTTC
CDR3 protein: CASSLLPAGETQYF

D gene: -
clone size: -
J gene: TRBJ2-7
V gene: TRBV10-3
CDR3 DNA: TGTGCCCTCCGGGCCAGTCCAGCGCCGATCTACGAGCAGTACTTC
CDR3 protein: CALRASPAPIYEQYF

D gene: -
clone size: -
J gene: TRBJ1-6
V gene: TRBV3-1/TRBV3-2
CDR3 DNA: TGTGCCAGCAGCCAATCGGACCGCTCGATTTCACCCCTCCACTTT
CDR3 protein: CASSQSDRSISPLHF

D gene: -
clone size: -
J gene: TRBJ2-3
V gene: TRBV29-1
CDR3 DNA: TGCAGCGTTGTCCTCCCCAGAGGTATCACAGATACGCAGTATTTT
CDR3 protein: CSVVLPRGITDTQYF

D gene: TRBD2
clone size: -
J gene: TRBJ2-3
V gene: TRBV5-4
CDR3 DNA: TGTGCCAGCAGACCTAGCGGGGGGGCCAAAGATACGCAGTATTTT
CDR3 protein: CASRPSGGAKDTQYF

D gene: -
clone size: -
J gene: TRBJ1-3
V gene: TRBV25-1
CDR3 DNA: TGTGCCAGCAGTGATTGGGGCACCATATATTTT
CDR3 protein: CASSDWGTIYF

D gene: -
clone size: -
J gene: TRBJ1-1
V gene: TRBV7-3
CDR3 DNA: TGTGCCAGCAGCCCCGGAGGGAGTGAAGCTTTCTTT
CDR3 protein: CASSPGGSEAFF